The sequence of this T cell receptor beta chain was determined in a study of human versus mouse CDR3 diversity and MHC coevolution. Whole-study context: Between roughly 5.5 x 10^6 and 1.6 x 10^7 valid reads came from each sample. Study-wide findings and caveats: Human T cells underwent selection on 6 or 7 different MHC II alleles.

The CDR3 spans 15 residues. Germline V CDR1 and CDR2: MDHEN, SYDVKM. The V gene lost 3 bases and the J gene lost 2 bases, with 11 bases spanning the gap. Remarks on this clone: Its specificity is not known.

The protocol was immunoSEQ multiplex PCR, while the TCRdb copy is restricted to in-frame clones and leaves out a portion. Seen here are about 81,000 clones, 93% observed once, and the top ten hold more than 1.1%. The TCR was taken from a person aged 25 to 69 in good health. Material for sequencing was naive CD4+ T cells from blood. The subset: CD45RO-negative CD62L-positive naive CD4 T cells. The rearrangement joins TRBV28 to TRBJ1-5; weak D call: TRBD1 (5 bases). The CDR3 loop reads CASSLVARGNQPQHF. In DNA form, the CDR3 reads TGTGCCAGCAGTTTGGTGGCCAGGGGCAATCAGCCCCAGCATTTT.